This T cell receptor (beta chain) appears in the sequencing data of a study of cytomegalovirus exposure and HLA in healthy donors. PCR used 60 Vbeta primers and 13 Jbeta primers. TCRdb's copy holds only in-frame clones and misses some; the assay was immunoSEQ multiplex PCR. The sample has around 170,000 clones; around 80% are singletons. This CDR3 region has 14 residues. V lost 4 bases to trimming and J lost 4 bases; unmatched junction nucleotides: 10. Per germline, CDR1 SQVTM and CDR2 ANQGSEA. Study-wide points: Indistinguishability led to the exclusion of some V segments, TRBV6-2 and TRBV6-3 included. Per a prior analysis, the majority of TCR beta V segments were productive roughly 87% or roughly 30% of the time. The likely explanation for a cluster of highly shared sequence variants was sequencing artifact.

This clone appeared a single time. Antigen specificity is unknown. Sample: PBMCs. The origin of this receptor is a woman between 50 and 59 years old in good health and CMV-seronegative. J is TRBJ2-7 and V is TRBV29-1, with TRBD1 identical over 7 bases. The CDR3 sequence is CSVVLRTGRYEQYF. CDR3 nucleotide sequence: TGCAGCGTTGTCCTCCGGACAGGACGATACGAGCAGTACTTC.